Listed here is a single TCR beta chain. Some clones are missing from TCRdb's copy, which holds only in-frame ones; the method was immunoSEQ multiplex PCR. The data show 380,000 or so clones, 87% seen once. The sample comes from a study of blood T cell repertoires in COVID-19. V trimming: 8 bases; J trimming: 5 bases; junction bases outside the gene matches: 10. This CDR3 has 15 residues. Germline V gene lookup returns CDR1 LGHDT and CDR2 YNNKEL (reference sequence). The sample was PBMCs or T cells enriched from blood (not recorded which). The rearrangement joins TRBV3-1 (or the pseudogene TRBV3-2) to TRBJ2-2, with 8 bases fitting TRBD2. The TCR originated in a man aged 25 to 40 who had recovered from COVID-19. The CDR3 spells CASLGAGGLTGELFF. CDR3 DNA sequence: TGTGCCAGCCTAGGCGCGGGGGGTTTGACCGGGGAGCTGTTTTTT.